A selection of T cell receptor beta chains follows, all from one sample in a study of blood T cells in healthy people across ages. TCRdb re-called the 5' RACE reads through MiXCR, storing one row per CDR3 protein. The sample lists 850,000 to 1,000,000 distinct CDR3 sequences; about 44% were seen once. Sequenced material: blood. These receptors all come from a man aged 25-45 years in good health. CDR3s include the opening cysteine and the closing phenylalanine or tryptophan. D genes are given only for firm matches. Clone size is not always given. Where it is, it says once, few, many or a class for expanded clones.

CDR3 DNA | CDR3 protein | V gene | clone size | D gene | J gene
TGCAACGTTGTACAGGGAGAGTCTGGGGCCAACGTCCTGACTTTC | CNVVQGESGANVLTF | TRBV29-1 | . | . | TRBJ2-6
TGTGCCAGCAGTTCCCCCGGGACTATCAATCAGCCCCAGCATTTT | CASSSPGTINQPQHF | TRBV2 | . | . | TRBJ1-5
TGCAGCGTTGTAGCGGGAGGAGCTAGCGAGCAGTACTTC | CSVVAGGASEQYF | TRBV29-1 | once | TRBD2 | TRBJ2-7
TGCAGCCCCCCCATCGGATCCAGGGCCTCTTACGAGCAGTACTTC | CSPPIGSRASYEQYF | TRBV29-1 | few | . | TRBJ2-7
TGTGCCAGCAGCACGGTGGGTGCAGTCGCTGAGCAGTTCTTC | CASSTVGAVAEQFF | TRBV11-2 | few | . | TRBJ2-1
TGCAGTGCTAGAGATCCCTTTAGTACCCAAGAGCAGTTCTTC | CSARDPFSTQEQFF | TRBV20-1 | few | . | TRBJ2-1
TGCGCCAGCAGCCAGAATCACGACATTCAGTACTTC | CASSQNHDIQYF | TRBV4-1 | . | . | TRBJ2-4
TGTGCCAGCAGCCCCCGAACAGAGGGCATCTATCTAGAGACCCAGTACTTC | CASSPRTEGIYLETQYF | TRBV7-9 | few | . | TRBJ2-5
TGTGCCGGCAGTGAAATTGAGCGGTCCTCCTACGAGCAGTACTTC | CAGSEIERSSYEQYF | TRBV6-1 | once | . | TRBJ2-7
TGCAGTGCTAGGAGGGGAACCCAGGGGGATACGCAGTATTTT | CSARRGTQGDTQYF | TRBV20-1 | . | . | TRBJ2-3
TGTGCCAGCAGTGATCGACAGGGCAAGGCTGAAAAACTGTTTTTT | CASSDRQGKAEKLFF | TRBV6-2/TRBV6-3 | . | TRBD1 | TRBJ1-4
TGTGCCAGCAAACCGGGACAGGGTCGGCAGCCCCAGCATTTT | CASKPGQGRQPQHF | TRBV12-3/TRBV12-4 | . | TRBD1 | TRBJ1-5
TGCAGTGCTACCCGACAGGGTCTCAATAGCAATCAGCCCCAGCATTTT | CSATRQGLNSNQPQHF | TRBV20-1 | . | TRBD1 | TRBJ1-5
TGTGCCAGCAGTGAATATAACAGGGCGGCAGATACGCAGTATTTT | CASSEYNRAADTQYF | TRBV6-1 | many | . | TRBJ2-3
TGTGCCAGCAGACTACAGGGTCCCTTGGTCCACGAGCAGTACTTC | CASRLQGPLVHEQYF | TRBV28 | few | . | TRBJ2-7
TGTGCCAGCAGCTTAGACAGGGCTTCGTCCCCCTACGAGCAGTACTTC | CASSLDRASSPYEQYF | TRBV7-2 | . | . | TRBJ2-7
TGTGCCAGCAGCTTAGTTTCACAGGACCGGTACGAGCAGTACTTC | CASSLVSQDRYEQYF | TRBV11-3 | . | . | TRBJ2-7
TGCAGTGCTCGAGGGACAGCTAGAATGAACACTGAAGCTTTCTTT | CSARGTARMNTEAFF | TRBV20-1 | . | TRBD1 | TRBJ1-1
TGTGCCAGCGGACGACAGGGGAGTCGGACTGAAGCTTTCTTT | CASGRQGSRTEAFF | TRBV4-2 | . | TRBD1 | TRBJ1-1
TGCGCCAGCAGCCAAGGAGGGGGGGGCGGGTACAATGAGCAGTACTTC | CASSQGGGGGYNEQYF | TRBV4-3 | . | . | TRBJ2-5
TGTGCCATAAAGAGGGGGAACAATGAGCAGTTCTTC | CAIKRGNNEQFF | TRBV10-3 | few | . | TRBJ2-1
TGTGCCAGCAGCGAGTCAGCAGGGGCGCTAGGAAACACCATATATTTT | CASSESAGALGNTIYF | TRBV7-2 | . | . | TRBJ1-3
TGTGCCAGCAAGACCGCAGGGGGGGGATATGGCCACACCTTC | CASKTAGGGYGHTF | TRBV28 | . | TRBD1 | TRBJ1-2
TGTGCCAGCAGCTTAGGCGGCGGGCGGGACTACGAGCAGTACTTC | CASSLGGGRDYEQYF | TRBV7-2 | . | . | TRBJ2-7
TGTGCCAGCAGCTTGGCAGGGAGGTACCAAGAGACCCAGTACTTC | CASSLAGRYQETQYF | TRBV13 | few | . | TRBJ2-5
TGTGCCAGCTCCCCCAAGGCGGGGACTAGCACAGATACGCAGTATTTT | CASSPKAGTSTDTQYF | TRBV18 | . | . | TRBJ2-3
TGTGCCAGCAGTTACGGGACACAGGACGAGCAGTACTTC | CASSYGTQDEQYF | TRBV6-5 | . | . | TRBJ2-7
TGTGCCAGCAGCTTAGGTATAGCGGGGGGCCTAAATGAGCAGTTCTTC | CASSLGIAGGLNEQFF | TRBV11-1 | few | TRBD2 | TRBJ2-1
TGTGTCAGCAGTTACGTGGGGGGCCGGGATGAGGGCTACACCTTC | CVSSYVGGRDEGYTF | TRBV6-6 | . | . | TRBJ1-2
TGTGCCAGCAGTCTGGGAGACGGTGATAATGAAAAACTGTTTTTT | CASSLGDGDNEKLFF | TRBV12-3/TRBV12-4 | . | . | TRBJ1-4
TGTGCCAGCAGCCAAGAACACACGAACACTGAAGCTTTCTTT | CASSQEHTNTEAFF | TRBV4-2 | . | . | TRBJ1-1
TGCAGCGTTGAAGGCGGAGTAGCCAAAAACATTCAGTACTTC | CSVEGGVAKNIQYF | TRBV29-1 | . | . | TRBJ2-4
TGCAGTGCTAGAGCCCGCCTACCTACCTACAATGAGCAGTTCTTC | CSARARLPTYNEQFF | TRBV20-1 | . | . | TRBJ2-1
TGTGCCAGCAGCCCGTCTTGGGGGGTAGGGACTAATGAAAAACTGTTTTTT | CASSPSWGVGTNEKLFF | TRBV28 | . | . | TRBJ1-4
TGCAGCGTTGCAAATGGGCAGGGTACAAACTACGAGCAGTACTTC | CSVANGQGTNYEQYF | TRBV29-1 | . | . | TRBJ2-7
TGTGCCAGCAGTTACTCGCCGGGGCACACTGAAGCTTTCTTT | CASSYSPGHTEAFF | TRBV6-5 | . | . | TRBJ1-1
TGTGCCAGCAATTGGGGCCGGGAGACCCAGTACTTC | CASNWGRETQYF | TRBV3-1 | . | . | TRBJ2-5
TGTGCCAGCGCAGTGGGGGGGACCAAAAACATTCAGTACTTC | CASAVGGTKNIQYF | TRBV11-2 | few | TRBD2 | TRBJ2-4
TGCAGTGCTAGGAGGGGGGGGGAGCCCAATCAGCCCCAGCATTTT | CSARRGGEPNQPQHF | TRBV20-1 | . | . | TRBJ1-5
TGTGCCAGCACCGGACAAGGGACACCGAAATCCTACGAGCAGTACTTC | CASTGQGTPKSYEQYF | TRBV6-1 | . | . | TRBJ2-7
TGTGCCAGCAGTTCCCGAATATTTGGCACCGGGGAGCTGTTTTTT | CASSSRIFGTGELFF | TRBV28 | . | . | TRBJ2-2
TGCAGCGTTGAAAGCGGTTTCTTT | CSVESGFF | TRBV29-1 | . | . | TRBJ1-1
TGCAGTGTAGGACAGGGTGTAGGATACGAGCAGTACTTC | CSVGQGVGYEQYF | TRBV20-1 | . | TRBD1 | TRBJ2-7
TGTGCCACCCGGACAGGGGGCGCGGGAGGCCAGCCCCAGCATTTT | CATRTGGAGGQPQHF | TRBV2 | . | TRBD1 | TRBJ1-5
TGTGCCAGCAGTTACCCAGCGGGGGGAAACTACGAGCAGTACTTC | CASSYPAGGNYEQYF | TRBV6-2/TRBV6-3 | . | TRBD2 | TRBJ2-7
TGTGCCAGCAGCTGGGGACAGGGAAGCTACGAGCAGTACTTC | CASSWGQGSYEQYF | TRBV5-5 | many | TRBD1 | TRBJ2-7
TGCAGTGCTGCCCTGAGGAACTACAATGAGCAGTTCTTC | CSAALRNYNEQFF | TRBV20-1 | . | . | TRBJ2-1
TGTGCCAGCAGCTTAAAGACAGGCCCCTCCAATCAGCCCCAGCATTTT | CASSLKTGPSNQPQHF | TRBV7-3 | . | . | TRBJ1-5
TGTGCCAGCCGAGTCCAGGGAACCCCTAACTATGGCTACACCTTC | CASRVQGTPNYGYTF | TRBV27 | many | . | TRBJ1-2
TGTGCCAGCAGTTGGACTAGCGGGGTCTACAATGAGCAGTTCTTC | CASSWTSGVYNEQFF | TRBV6-5 | few | TRBD2 | TRBJ2-1
TGCAGTGCTATTGGGCGGGAGGACTATGGCTACACCTTC | CSAIGREDYGYTF | TRBV20-1 | few | . | TRBJ1-2
TGTGCCAGCAGCTTAGTCTCGTTACAGGGTGCAACTAATGAAAATCTGTTTTTT | CASSLVSLQGATNENLFF | TRBV7-6 | . | . | TRBJ1-4
TGTGCCAGCAGCTTAGGTCGCAGTTTGATAGGCGGGGAGCTGTTTTTT | CASSLGRSLIGGELFF | TRBV11-3 | . | . | TRBJ2-2
TGTGCCAGCAGGACTGGATGGGGAGAGACCCAGTACTTC | CASRTGWGETQYF | TRBV2 | . | . | TRBJ2-5
TGTGCCAGCAGTGGACCTCAAGAGACCCGGTACTTC | CASSGPQETRYF | TRBV12-3/TRBV12-4 | . | . | TRBJ2-7
TGCGCCAGCAGCTTACAGGGGGCTGGGGCCAACGTCCTGACTTTC | CASSLQGAGANVLTF | TRBV5-1 | many | TRBD1 | TRBJ2-6
TGCAGCGTTATAAGGACAGGGGTAGGCTACGAGCAGTACTTC | CSVIRTGVGYEQYF | TRBV29-1 | few | TRBD1 | TRBJ2-7
TGCAGTGCTAGCAGGACTAGCGGGGGGCCCAGAGGAGATACGCAGTATTTT | CSASRTSGGPRGDTQYF | TRBV20-1 | . | TRBD2 | TRBJ2-3
TGCAGTGCTGGGGGGGGGGCGATGGCCAAAAACATTCAGTACTTC | CSAGGGAMAKNIQYF | TRBV20-1 | few | . | TRBJ2-4
TGCGCCAGCAGCCAAGAGGCCTTGATCAGCTCCTACGAGCAGTACTTC | CASSQEALISSYEQYF | TRBV4-3 | few | . | TRBJ2-7